These 18 T cell receptor beta chains were all obtained from the same sample, sequenced in a study of OX40 agonist ivuxolimab in advanced cancers. Clones were read by immunoSEQ multiplex PCR, and TCRdb kept only the in-frame ones, dropping some. The sample holds some 51,000 clones; over 85% are singletons and the top ten take roughly 43%. The material was CD4+ or CD8+ T cells sorted from blood, obtained in a trial of the OX40 agonist ivuxolimab. These receptors all stem from an adult with an advanced solid tumor such as melanoma, head and neck, liver or kidney cancer.

The chain joins TRBV27 to TRBJ2-7; the D is unclear. The CDR3 length is 14 residues. Trimming pared 4 bases from V and 2 bases from J, leaving 12 bases between. Germline CDR1 reads MNHEY; CDR2 reads SMNVEV (reference sequence). The CDR3 is CASSSYVLAYEQYF. The CDR3 DNA is TGTGCCAGCAGTTCCTACGTTCTCGCCTACGAGCAGTACTTC.

In this sample, this clone is medium-sized. The chain combines TRBV5-4 with TRBJ1-1; D not certain. CDR1 and CDR2 (germline): SGHNT, YYREEE (reference sequence). The CDR3 sequence is 17 residues long. V lost 6 bases to trimming and J lost 0 bases, with 21 bases between them. DNA of the CDR3: TGTGCCAGCACCCGCGGGTCGGCAGAAATGATGAACACTGAAGCTTTCTTT. Protein: CASTRGSAEMMNTEAFF.

The rearrangement links TRBV5-1 to TRBJ2-7; 11 positions match TRBD2. The CDR3 covers 15 residues. Germline lookup yields CDR1 SGHRS and CDR2 YFSETQ. J was trimmed by 2 bases and V by 4 bases; bases with no gene match: 5. For the CDR3, the DNA is TGCGCCAGCAGCGGTAGCGGGGGGGCCCCCTACGAGCAGTACTTC. Its translation: CASSGSGGAPYEQYF.

The gene calls are TRBV18 and TRBJ2-3; 9 bases are a match to TRBD2. The ends lost 2 bases at V and 0 bases at J; junction bases unmatched: 6. CDR3 length: 17 residues. The V gene's germline CDR1 is KGHSH and CDR2 LQKENI. The CDR3 coding sequence is TGTGCCAGCTCACCAAGGCTAGCGGGGCGAAGCACAGATACGCAGTATTTT. Its protein is CASSPRLAGRSTDTQYF.

This chain connects TRBV30 to TRBJ2-7; 8 nucleotides line up with TRBD2. Germline V gene data show CDR1 as GTSNPN and CDR2 as SVGIG (reference sequence). V trimming: 2 bases; J trimming: 2 bases; junction bases outside the gene matches: 11. The CDR3 is 16 amino acids. CDR3 in DNA: TGTGCCTGGAGTCCGCCGGGGGGGCGGAAGGCCTACGAGCAGTACTTC. Protein sequence: CAWSPPGGRKAYEQYF.

This chain uses TRBV19 with TRBJ2-5; D is uncertain. The V gene lost 9 bases and the J gene lost 4 bases, with 9 bases spanning the gap. The CDR3 runs 11 residues. Germline V lookup: CDR1 LNHDA, CDR2 SQIVND (reference sequence). The CDR3 region is CASRFSETQYF. Here the CDR3 DNA reads TGTGCCAGCAGGTTTTCAGAGACCCAGTACTTC.

The chain uses TRBV25-1 and TRBJ1-1; a possible D gene is TRBD1 (5 bases). Deletions cut 8 bases from V and 10 bases from J, with 14 bases between. CDR3 length equals 11 residues. Germline CDR1 reads MGHDK; CDR2 reads SYGVNS. The CDR3 here is CASDLMGTAFF. CDR3 nucleotide sequence: TGTGCCAGCGATTTAATGGGGACAGCTTTCTTT.

This clone was seen once. The chain recombines TRBV27 with TRBJ2-7, with TRBD1 matching over 9 bases. The germline V gene has CDR1 MNHEY and CDR2 SMNVEV (reference sequence). Trimming at V came to 5 bases and at J to 3 bases, leaving 5 bases not matched to a gene. The CDR3 contains 14 residues. The CDR3 bases are TGTGCCAGCAGTGCGGGACAGGGAAACTACGAGCAGTACTTC. It encodes CASSAGQGNYEQYF.

This chain joins TRBV2 and TRBJ1-1; D gene ambiguous. Trimming stripped 8 bases from V and 2 bases from J, with 18 bases between. Germline CDR1 is SNHLY and CDR2 is FYNNEI. CDR3 size: 15 residues. The CDR3 is CASWNGPRVNTEAFF. The CDR3 DNA reads TGTGCCAGCTGGAATGGGCCGAGGGTCAACACTGAAGCTTTCTTT.

V is TRBV9 and J is TRBJ1-3, with D possibly matching TRBD1 (5 bases). This CDR3 comprises 16 residues. V lost 0 bases to trimming and J lost 0 bases, with 10 bases between them. CDR1 is SGDLS and CDR2 is YYNGEE in the germline V gene. CDR3 sequence: CASSVEDTGSGNTIYF. CDR3 in DNA: TGTGCCAGCAGCGTAGAGGACACAGGCTCTGGAAACACCATATATTTT. Full variable domain (rest looked up from reference TRBV9 and TRBJ1-3): DSGVTQTPKHLITATGQRVTLRCSPRSGDLSVYWYQQSLDQGLQFLIQYYNGEERAKGNILERFSAQQFPDLHSELNLSSLELGDSALYFCASSVEDTGSGNTIYFGEGSWLTVV.

The chain recombines TRBV28 with TRBJ2-7; D remains unclear. The V and J ends lost 3 bases and 6 bases respectively, with 18 bases between them. The germline V gene has CDR1 MDHEN and CDR2 SYDVKM. This CDR3 spans 15 amino acids. The CDR3 nucleotides read TGTGCCAGCAGTTTCAGTGGGCAGCAGCCAGGCGAGCAGTACTTC. Residues: CASSFSGQQPGEQYF.

The chain recombines TRBV4-1 with TRBJ2-7; D uncertain. CDR3 length: 16 residues. V lost 1 base and J 6 bases, leaving 19 bases between the germline ends. The germline CDR1 and CDR2 sequences are MGHRA and YSYEKL. The CDR3 spells CASSQGPGLGLTEQYF. In DNA form, the CDR3 reads TGCGCCAGCAGCCAAGGCCCCGGGTTAGGATTGACCGAGCAGTACTTC.

The chain carries TRBV28 and TRBJ1-5; weak D call: TRBD1 (5 bases). This CDR3 comprises 15 residues. V lost 4 bases and J 3 bases, leaving 13 bases between the germline ends. CDR1 is MDHEN and CDR2 is SYDVKM in the germline V gene. CDR3 coding DNA: TGTGCCAGCAGTTCCACCGGGACCCTCAATCAGCCCCAGCATTTT. It translates to CASSSTGTLNQPQHF.

This clone was counted once. The chain has TRBV7-9 and TRBJ1-2, with D possibly matching TRBD1 (6 bases). From germline, CDR1 is SEHNR and CDR2 FQNEAQ (reference sequence). The CDR3 covers 13 residues. V was cut by 3 bases and J by 6 bases, with 11 bases left in between. The CDR3 loop is CASSFRGGDGYTF. The CDR3 region has the DNA TGTGCCAGCAGCTTCCGAGGGGGAGATGGCTACACCTTC.

In its sample, this clone was seen once. The chain has TRBV11-2 and TRBJ2-7; D might be TRBD1 (5 bases). The CDR3 loop spans 15 amino acids. Trimming pared 1 base from V and 5 bases from J, leaving 15 bases between. CDR1 and CDR2 (germline): SGHAT, FQNNGV. CDR3 in amino acids: CASSLALPGYHEQYF. As DNA, the CDR3 is TGTGCCAGCAGCTTAGCCCTCCCAGGGTACCACGAGCAGTACTTC.

The rearrangement joins TRBV7-9 to TRBJ2-2, with 10 bases fitting TRBD1. The germline V gene has CDR1 SEHNR and CDR2 FQNEAQ (reference sequence). The CDR3 contains 16 residues. With V trimmed by 4 bases and J by 7 bases, 9 bases remained unmatched. CDR3 amino acids: CASSSSGTGENGELFF. In nucleotides, the CDR3 is TGTGCCAGCAGCTCCTCCGGGACAGGGGAGAACGGGGAGCTGTTTTTT.

The J gene is TRBJ2-2, the V gene TRBV7-3; no firm D call. V shed 5 bases and J shed 5 bases, with 3 bases lying between them. The CDR3 extends over 11 amino acids. The germline gives CDR1 SGHTA, CDR2 FQGTGA. CDR3 sequence reads: CASSVTGELFF. The CDR3 nucleotides read TGTGCCAGCAGCGTTACCGGGGAGCTGTTTTTT.

The CDR3 sequence is CASSSDGWDEQYF. CDR3 sequence (DNA): TGTGCCAGCAGCTCCGACGGATGGGACGAGCAGTACTTC. The V call is TRBV7-9, the J call TRBJ2-7, with D unresolved. The CDR3 extends over 13 amino acids. Germline CDR1 reads SEHNR; CDR2 reads FQNEAQ (reference sequence). Trimming removed 4 bases at V and 5 bases at J, with 12 bases between.